A selection of T cell receptor beta chains follows, all from one sample in a study of blood T cell repertoires in COVID-19. TCRdb keeps only in-frame clones here, not all; method: immunoSEQ multiplex PCR. The sample shows about 200,000 clones, about 86% of them seen only once. The sample consisted of peripheral blood. The source of these receptors is a man aged 18 to 30 with active or convalescent COVID-19. The CDR3 runs from the conserved cysteine through the conserved F or W. A D gene is named only where the DNA matches it firmly. Expanded clones are given a class, and other clones once, few, many or no size at all.

d_call: -; v_call: TRBV11-3; j_call: TRBJ1-1; clone_size: once; cdr3_aa: CASSPGRGKPFF; cdr3_nt: TGTGCCAGCAGCCCCGGGCGGGGTAAGCCTTTCTTT
d_call: -; v_call: TRBV25-1; j_call: TRBJ2-7; clone_size: -; cdr3_aa: CASSNLHSYEQYF; cdr3_nt: TGTGCCAGCAGTAACTTGCACTCCTACGAGCAGTACTTC
d_call: TRBD1; v_call: TRBV29-1; j_call: TRBJ2-7; clone_size: -; cdr3_aa: CSVERTGGEQYF; cdr3_nt: TGCAGCGTTGAAAGGACAGGGGGGGAGCAGTACTTC
d_call: -; v_call: TRBV28; j_call: TRBJ1-2; clone_size: -; cdr3_aa: CASGSGNPMIVF; cdr3_nt: TGTGCCAGCGGTTCCGGGAACCCCATGATCGTATTC
d_call: -; v_call: TRBV27; j_call: TRBJ1-2; clone_size: -; cdr3_aa: CASSLDRNYGYTF; cdr3_nt: TGTGCCAGCAGTCTCGACAGAAACTATGGCTACACCTTC
d_call: TRBD2; v_call: TRBV19; j_call: TRBJ2-6; clone_size: -; cdr3_aa: CASSPYRGLAVSGANVLTF; cdr3_nt: TGTGCCAGTAGTCCATATAGGGGACTAGCGGTCTCTGGGGCCAACGTCCTGACTTTC
d_call: -; v_call: TRBV6-5; j_call: TRBJ2-3; clone_size: -; cdr3_aa: CASSYGGAVTDTQYF; cdr3_nt: TGTGCCAGCAGTTACGGGGGGGCAGTCACAGATACGCAGTATTTT
d_call: -; v_call: TRBV25-1; j_call: TRBJ2-2; clone_size: -; cdr3_aa: CASGSTELFF; cdr3_nt: TGTGCATCAGGCAGTACGGAGCTGTTTTTT
d_call: -; v_call: TRBV4-2; j_call: TRBJ2-1; clone_size: -; cdr3_aa: CASSQEADNEQFF; cdr3_nt: TGTGCCAGCAGCCAAGAGGCTGACAATGAGCAGTTCTTC
d_call: -; v_call: TRBV5-1; j_call: TRBJ1-1; clone_size: -; cdr3_aa: CASSPGGLNTEAFF; cdr3_nt: TGCGCCAGCAGCCCCGGAGGTTTGAACACTGAAGCTTTCTTT
d_call: -; v_call: TRBV14; j_call: TRBJ2-1; clone_size: -; cdr3_aa: CASRKGGTYNEQFF; cdr3_nt: TGTGCCAGCAGAAAGGGGGGGACCTACAATGAGCAGTTCTTC
d_call: TRBD2; v_call: TRBV9; j_call: TRBJ2-7; clone_size: -; cdr3_aa: CASSVGNAGGSYEQYF; cdr3_nt: TGTGCCAGCAGCGTAGGGAATGCGGGAGGGAGCTACGAGCAGTACTTC